This TCR beta chain was retrieved from a study of T cell responses to AZD1222 COVID-19 vaccine. Study in general: Pooled samples include second doses given at about 4 or 12 weeks.

The repertoire was sequenced with immunoSEQ multiplex PCR; TCRdb's copy has only in-frame clones and lacks some. This table holds approximately 100,000 clones, about nine tenths found once. As for this clone: Its antigen is not identified.

Findings of the study overall: Most donors were white British and more were female, and clonal diversity was possibly underestimated. Reportedly, close to half of spike-specific TCRs are directed against unmutated variant regions. Spike regions recognized by vaccine-associated CD4 TCRs spanned the protein, led by 160-218 and 743-854.

CDR3 length: 14 amino acids. V lost 4 bases to trimming and J lost 0 bases, with 9 bases between them. Germline CDR1 MNHEY, CDR2 SVGAGI. The V call is TRBV6-5, the J call TRBJ1-1, with D possibly TRBD1 on 6 matching bases. The receptor was derived from an adult in good health. The starting material was peripheral blood, obtained on day 0 of AZD1222 vaccination. The CDR3 region has the DNA TGTGCCAGCAGTTCAGGGGCTCTGAACACTGAAGCTTTCTTT. It translates to CASSSGALNTEAFF.